Each of the 26 T cell receptor beta chains below was sequenced from the same sample in a study of spatial heterogeneity in lung cancer. Broader study findings: For expanded intratumoral alpha and beta TCRs, counts tracked tumor mutation counts.

These receptors are not linked to any known antigen. Stated time point: sample taken at primary tumor resection. TCRdb fed the 5' RACE reads into MiXCR, producing one record per CDR3 protein. The sample contains 100,000 to 110,000 distinct CDR3 sequences, under 4.5% of which appear only once. The sequenced sample was lung tumor tissue, obtained at surgery. Receptors originate from a male donor with early-stage non-small cell lung cancer.

Notes on this clonotype: A single base separates this from a much larger clone, so it may be a read error. The CDR3 region is CASSPEDRPYKQYF. DNA of the CDR3: TGTGCCAGCAGTCCAGAGGACAGACCCTACAAGCAGTACTTC. This sequence joins TRBV12-3 or TRBV12-4 and TRBJ2-7, with D perhaps TRBD1 (6 bases). This CDR3 contains 14 residues.

This clonotype has a handful of counts. The V call is TRBV28, the J call TRBJ1-1; D perhaps matches TRBD1 (5 bases). This CDR3 is 13 amino acids long. Trimming shortened V by 4 bases and J by 7 bases, and 13 bases separated the two germline ends. Germline values: CDR1 MDHEN, CDR2 SYDVKM. CDR3 region: CASSSTDRFEAFF. The CDR3 coding sequence is TGTGCCAGCAGTTCGACAGACAGATTTGAAGCTTTCTTT.

This clonotype was counted many times. The chain has TRBV12-3 or TRBV12-4 and TRBJ2-3; 8 bases match TRBD2. The CDR3 is made up of 14 amino acids. After removal of 6 bases from V and 6 bases from J, the junction contained 8 bases not matched to a gene. The DNA for the CDR3 is TGTGCCAGCAGCTACCAGCGGGAGAGGGATACGCAGTATTTT. Translated, it gives CASSYQRERDTQYF.

The chain links TRBV6-1 to TRBJ1-3; D unclear. This CDR3 comprises 13 residues. Looked up from germline, CDR1 is MNHNS and CDR2 is SASEGT. V gave up 7 bases and J gave up 9 bases, with 16 bases separating them. The CDR3 is CASNHSPSFTIYF. Here the CDR3 DNA reads TGTGCCAGCAACCACAGCCCGTCATTCACCATATATTTT.

There are many counts of this clonotype. The chain couples TRBV11-2 to TRBJ2-3; 8 positions match TRBD2. Germline-derived CDR1 and CDR2 are SGHAT and FQNNGV. V was clipped by 2 bases and J by 0 bases; unmatched bases: 7. The CDR3 has 17 residues. This CDR3 is CASSLSLAGLSTDTQYF. In DNA form, the CDR3 reads TGTGCCAGCAGCTTATCCCTAGCGGGCTTAAGCACAGATACGCAGTATTTT.

This clonotype was seen at least ten times. This chain connects TRBV6-5 to TRBJ2-3; D not certain. The CDR3 is made up of 15 amino acids. Germline CDR1 MNHEY, CDR2 SVGAGI. The V end lost 5 bases, the J end lost 1 base, and 13 bases lay between the germline ends. The CDR3 DNA reads TGTGCCAGCAGTCACACAGATGAAGGCACAGATACGCAGTATTTT. Amino acid sequence: CASSHTDEGTDTQYF.

This clonotype was seen ten or more times. V and J are TRBV7-9 and TRBJ1-1; no reliable D call. V lost 3 bases and J 1 base, leaving 9 bases between the germline ends. Per the germline V gene, CDR1 is SEHNR and CDR2 is FQNEAQ (reference sequence). This CDR3 has 14 amino acids. The CDR3 nucleotides read TGTGCCAGCAGCTTTATCTCTAAGAACACTGAAGCTTTCTTT. This codes for CASSFISKNTEAFF.

This clonotype was found many times. This sequence joins TRBV12-3 or TRBV12-4 and TRBJ2-7, with TRBD1 as a possible D gene (5 bases). This CDR3 region has 13 residues. V lost 7 bases and J 0 bases, leaving 10 bases between the germline ends. This CDR3 is CASTGSPSYEQYF. CDR3 bases: TGTGCCAGCACAGGGTCCCCCTCCTACGAGCAGTACTTC.

This clonotype was counted at least ten times. This chain connects TRBV12-5 to TRBJ2-3; D not resolved. The germline CDR1 and CDR2 sequences are LGHNT and FRNRAP. There are 12 residues in the CDR3. V gave up 6 bases and J gave up 2 bases, with 6 bases separating them. DNA of the CDR3: TGTGCTAGTGGCTCTATCACAGATACGCAGTATTTT. It codes for CASGSITDTQYF.

This clonotype came up many times. The V call is TRBV4-2, the J call TRBJ2-1; D is undetermined. The CDR3 is 13 amino acids. Germline lookup yields CDR1 LGHNA and CDR2 YNFKEQ. V lost 2 bases, J lost 15 bases, and 17 bases lay in between. DNA of the CDR3: TGTGCCAGCAGCCAATCTGCCGGACCGCTGCTGTTCTTC. Protein sequence: CASSQSAGPLLFF.

This clonotype was detected many times. This chain uses TRBV28 with TRBJ1-6; 9 nucleotides agree with TRBD1. The germline V gene has CDR1 MDHEN and CDR2 SYDVKM. The CDR3 is made up of 14 amino acids. V lost 5 bases and J lost 10; bases outside the gene matches: 6. This chain's CDR3 is CASSLDRGGSPLHF. Written as DNA, the CDR3 is TGTGCCAGCAGTCTGGACAGGGGAGGGTCACCCCTCCACTTT.

There are many counts of this clonotype. The CDR3 DNA is TGTGCCAGCAGCTCTACCCTGGGAGGGGGCGAGACCCAGTACTTC. This codes for CASSSTLGGGETQYF. This sequence joins TRBV27 and TRBJ2-5, with D perhaps being TRBD1 or TRBD2 (7 bases each). The V gene lost 6 bases and the J gene lost 5 bases, with 19 bases spanning the gap. This CDR3 has 15 residues. Germline CDR1 and CDR2: MNHEY and SMNVEV (reference sequence).

This clonotype was found many times. The chain links TRBV7-9 to TRBJ1-5; no reliable D call. The V and J ends lost 2 bases and 5 bases respectively, with 4 bases between them. This CDR3 is built from 12 residues. CDR1 is SEHNR, CDR2 FQNEAQ, per germline (reference sequence). The CDR3 DNA reads as TGTGCCAGCAGCTTACGGGATCAGCCCCAGCATTTT. Translating gives CASSLRDQPQHF.

This clonotype was observed at least ten times. V usage is TRBV7-9 and J usage is TRBJ2-3; D is possibly TRBD2 (5 bases). This CDR3 has 13 amino acids. Germline lookup yields CDR1 SEHNR and CDR2 FQNEAQ (reference sequence). V was clipped by 4 bases and J by 0 bases, with 5 bases between them. The CDR3 nucleotides read TGTGCCAGCAGCTGGACTAGCACAGATACGCAGTATTTT. Its translation: CASSWTSTDTQYF.

This clonotype was detected ten times or more. V gene TRBV20-1 combines with J gene TRBJ2-3; the match to TRBD2 covers 9 bases. The CDR3 is 15 residues long. J gave up 1 base and V 1 base, and 3 bases lay outside the gene matches. CDR1 DFQATT and CDR2 SNEGSKA come from the germline V gene (reference sequence). The CDR3 DNA sequence: TGCAGTGCTAGAGTTCGGACTAGCGGCACAGATACGCAGTATTTT. This translates into CSARVRTSGTDTQYF.

This clonotype has at least ten counts. The chain employs TRBV10-3 and TRBJ1-1; D not certain. Trimming removed 10 bases from V and 4 bases from J, with 10 bases in between. The CDR3 extends over 11 amino acids. CDR1 is ENHRY and CDR2 is SYGVKD in the germline V gene. In DNA form, the CDR3 reads TGTGCCACCCAACGGGGCACTGAAGCTTTCTTT. Translated, it gives CATQRGTEAFF.

The rearrangement links TRBV20-1 to TRBJ2-7, with TRBD2 as a possible D gene (5 bases). CDR1 is DFQATT, CDR2 SNEGSKA, per germline (reference sequence). The CDR3 contains 12 residues. V was cut by 7 bases and J by 2 bases, with 12 bases left in between. The CDR3 coding sequence is TGCAGTGGGGCTAGCTCTCCCTACGAGCAGTACTTC. It specifies CSGASSPYEQYF.

This clonotype was seen ten or more times. This chain uses TRBV5-1 with TRBJ1-5; TRBD1 might be the D (5 bases). Trimming cost V 4 bases and J 7 bases, with 15 bases left between them. The CDR3 extends over 14 amino acids. CDR1 is SGHRS and CDR2 is YFSETQ in the germline V gene. The CDR3 region has the DNA TGCGCCAGCAGCCCTGACAGTGGGCGCCAGCCCCAGCATTTT. This encodes CASSPDSGRQPQHF.

This clonotype was recorded at least ten times. This sequence joins TRBV28 and TRBJ1-5; D perhaps matches TRBD1 (6 bases). Germline V gene sequence: CDR1 MDHEN, CDR2 SYDVKM. The CDR3 has 14 amino acids. The ends were cut back, 6 bases at V and 0 bases at J, with 9 bases in the middle. The CDR3, as DNA: TGTGCCAGCAGGCTAGGGGGTAGCAATCAGCCCCAGCATTTT. It specifies CASRLGGSNQPQHF.

This clonotype has just a few counts. The chain couples TRBV4-2 to TRBJ2-7, with 9 bases matching TRBD2. With 2 bases clipped from V and 2 bases from J, the junction kept 7 bases outside the gene matches. CDR1 is LGHNA and CDR2 is YNFKEQ in the germline V gene. This CDR3 is built from 16 residues. Here the CDR3 reads CASSQPQREVPYEQYF. In DNA, the CDR3 is TGTGCCAGCAGCCAACCCCAGCGGGAGGTACCCTACGAGCAGTACTTC.

This clonotype was counted many times. This chain links TRBV28 with TRBJ2-3; D is perhaps TRBD2 (5 bases). This CDR3 is 18 amino acids long. In germline, CDR1 is MDHEN, CDR2 SYDVKM. V was cut by 1 base and J by 6 bases, with 23 bases left in between. This CDR3 reads CASSLFVPSGPWVDTQYF. The CDR3 DNA reads TGTGCCAGCAGTTTATTCGTCCCCAGCGGACCGTGGGTTGATACGCAGTATTTT.

Ten or more counts support this clonotype. Its ends do not fully match the called genes, so a read error is possible. The chain employs TRBV15 and TRBJ2-5; TRBD1 aligns across 7 bases. Germline CDR1 is LNHNV and CDR2 is YYDKDF (reference sequence). The CDR3 is made up of 15 amino acids. This CDR3 is CATSINTGAQGTQYF. CDR3 nucleotide sequence: TGTGCCACCAGTATTAACACAGGGGCACAAGGGACCCAGTACTTC.

At least ten counts were recorded for this clonotype. The rearrangement links TRBV7-9 to TRBJ2-5; tentatively, D is TRBD1 or TRBD2 (6 bases each). Deletions cut 6 bases from V and 5 bases from J, with 22 bases between. Germline V gene data show CDR1 as SEHNR and CDR2 as FQNEAQ (reference sequence). This CDR3 spans 16 amino acids. CDR3 coding DNA: TGTGCCAGCAGATATTCCGGGACAATGGAGGGCGAGACCCAGTACTTC. The encoded protein is CASRYSGTMEGETQYF.

This clonotype occurred many times. The J gene is TRBJ2-7, the V gene TRBV2; TRBD1 matches 10 bases. The germline gives CDR1 SNHLY, CDR2 FYNNEI. This CDR3 contains 17 residues. With V trimmed by 2 bases and J by 2 bases, 9 bases remained unmatched. The CDR3 protein is CASSEFFPGQGTYEQYF. For the CDR3, the DNA is TGTGCCAGCAGTGAATTTTTCCCGGGACAGGGGACCTACGAGCAGTACTTC.

V gene TRBV5-1 combines with J gene TRBJ2-5; perhaps D is TRBD1 or TRBD2 (6 bases each). CDR3 length: 13 residues. Trimming pared 4 bases from V and 3 bases from J, leaving 10 bases between. CDR1 and CDR2 from the germline V gene are SGHRS and YFSETQ. CDR3 sequence (DNA): TGCGCCAGCAGCCCGGGGGCAGAAGAGACCCAGTACTTC. Encoded protein: CASSPGAEETQYF.

With respect to this clonotype: The DNA is omitted, as the CDR3 cannot be located on it reliably, and the CDR3 follows TCRdb's listing. This CDR3 reads CISVPEASRDTLEETQYF. The V call is TRBV7-5, the J call TRBJ2-5; the D segment call TRBD1 is taken from the table without a DNA check. TRBV7-5 is assigned pseudogene status. Inclusive of both ends, the CDR3 amounts to 18 amino acids.